This entry concerns a single TCR beta chain. This sample was taken from a study of blood T cell repertoires in COVID-19. Across the whole study: From T cells, B-cell-depleted T cells, or PBMCs came the material, which was cDNA or gDNA.

Original analysis: Amplification of reference gene primers was used by the study to estimate nucleated cell counts. TCRdb keeps only in-frame clones here, not all; method: immunoSEQ multiplex PCR. V, J and clone size derive from that table, while D and trimming were established from the DNA sequence. The sample gives tens of thousands of clones, 76% of which show up once; around 7% is in the top ten. The material sequenced was peripheral blood. The TCR sequence derives from a man between 65 and 80 years old with acute or convalescent COVID-19.

CDR3 region: CASRGGNGNQPQHF. CDR3 in DNA: TGTGCCAGTAGGGGGGGGAACGGCAATCAGCCCCAGCATTTT. The chain joins TRBV28 to TRBJ1-5, with D perhaps matching TRBD1 (6 bases). CDR3 length equals 14 residues. The V gene lost 9 bases and the J gene lost 2 bases, with 14 bases spanning the gap. Germline CDR1 and CDR2: MDHEN and SYDVKM.